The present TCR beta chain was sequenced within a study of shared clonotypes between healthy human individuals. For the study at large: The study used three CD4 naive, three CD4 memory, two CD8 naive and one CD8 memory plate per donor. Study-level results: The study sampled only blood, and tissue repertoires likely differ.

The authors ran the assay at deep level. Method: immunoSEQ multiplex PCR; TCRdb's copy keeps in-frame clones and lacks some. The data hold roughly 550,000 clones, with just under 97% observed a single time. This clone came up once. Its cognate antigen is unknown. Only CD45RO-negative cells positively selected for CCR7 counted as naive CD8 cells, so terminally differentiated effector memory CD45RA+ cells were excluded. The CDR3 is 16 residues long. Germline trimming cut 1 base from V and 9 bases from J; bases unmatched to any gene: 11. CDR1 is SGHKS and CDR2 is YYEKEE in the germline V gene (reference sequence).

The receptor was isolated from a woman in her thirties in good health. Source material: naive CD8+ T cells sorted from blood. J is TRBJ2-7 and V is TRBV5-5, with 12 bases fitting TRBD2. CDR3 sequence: CASSLLAWGLAGLQYF. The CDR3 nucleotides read TGTGCCAGCAGCTTGTTGGCCTGGGGACTAGCGGGCCTGCAGTACTTC.